This T cell receptor beta chain was retrieved from a study of T cell repertoires in cytomegalovirus infection. Study context: Indications came from public TCR beta signatures; they pointed to CMV infection and to a matching HLA type. Study conclusions and caveats: Ex vivo, HLA-C-restricted CMV-specific TCR beta clonotypes prevailed over the rest of the response. Cumulative frequency of public TCR beta families picked out carriers of CMV plus the relevant HLA.

This clonotype was seen many times. Antigen: not known. The CDR3 runs 17 residues. The germline gives CDR1 SEHNR, CDR2 FQNEAQ (reference sequence). Trimming removed 4 bases from V and 1 base from J; junction bases left unmatched: 12. TCRdb processed the reads anew with MiXCR; each CDR3 protein has one entry. Of 630,000 or so distinct CDR3 sequences in the sample, approximately 24% were seen once. The receptor comes from a human donor in good health (CMV status not recorded). Some clones in this sample may be carry-over from other donors' samples. Sequenced input: CD8+ T cells from PBMCs. The V gene is TRBV7-9, the J gene TRBJ1-1, with 7 nucleotides matching TRBD1. DNA of the CDR3: TGTGCCAGCAGCTCCGACAGGGCACGGAACGAGAACACTGAAGCTTTCTTT. Translation: CASSSDRARNENTEAFF.